This TCR beta chain comes out of a study of cytomegalovirus exposure and HLA in healthy donors. In the case of this clone: Its target is not known.

PCR primers comprised 60 Vbeta and 13 Jbeta primers. Sequencing used immunoSEQ multiplex PCR; TCRdb keeps in-frame clones, though not all of them. The sample has about 140,000 clones, about 71% seen once. The study's findings and limits: Some TCR beta chains (roughly 160 of them) were listed as cytomegalovirus-associated.

The sequenced sample consisted of PBMCs. This receptor was identified in a woman in her sixties or seventies in good health and CMV-seropositive.

The chain's CDR3 is CASSSTGGSNQPQHF. The CDR3 DNA is TGCGCCAGCAGCTCGACAGGGGGTTCCAATCAGCCCCAGCATTTT. V and J are TRBV5-1 and TRBJ1-5, with 9 bases fitting TRBD1. Germline trimming cut 3 bases from V and 3 bases from J; bases unmatched to any gene: 4. Germline lookup yields CDR1 SGHRS and CDR2 YFSETQ. The CDR3 contains 15 residues.